This T cell receptor (beta chain) appears in the sequencing data of a study of blood T cell repertoires in COVID-19. Study as a whole: Samples taken during acute and convalescent COVID-19 were collected in the United States, Italy and Spain. T cells, B-cell-depleted T cells, or PBMCs provided the cDNA or gDNA that served as material.

The ends were cut back, 5 bases at V and 4 bases at J, with 9 bases in the middle. The CDR3 spans 14 residues. Germline assignment: CDR1 MGHDK and CDR2 SYGVNS. The method was immunoSEQ multiplex PCR; TCRdb's version includes in-frame clones alone and lacks a portion of them. The sample shows some 13,000 clones, around 83% of them seen only once. The chain joins TRBV25-1 to TRBJ2-6, with D possibly TRBD1 on 5 matching bases. The specimen was peripheral blood. The clonotype originates from a man aged 40-49 years with active or convalescent COVID-19. CDR3 nucleotides: TGTGCCAGCAGTTCGGACACCGGGGCCAACGTCCTGACTTTC. Translated, it gives CASSSDTGANVLTF.